This T cell receptor beta chain was identified in a study of blood T cell repertoires in COVID-19 (dated by TCRdb to the early 2020s). At the level of the whole study: The collaborator samples originated in the United States, Italy and Spain and spanned the acute and convalescent phases of COVID-19. The prospective study material was composed of cDNA or gDNA derived from T cells, B-cell-depleted T cells, or PBMCs. Subjects who had been exposed to COVID-19, were actively infected with it, or had recovered from it provided the deeply sampled blood TCRbeta repertoires that made up the dataset. The repertoires were made available in a free public database intended to serve as a resource for research on the immune response to SARS-CoV-2. The samples were drawn from the first 160 participants of the ongoing ImmuneRACE study and from some 1,300 subjects provided by 6 global collaborators. The sample metadata nearly always contained a de-identified subject ID, COVID-19 status, age in years and sex. HLA class I and class II types, where available, came from metadata supplied by the sample provider rather than from assay-based typing.

Turning to this clone: There is no known antigen for this receptor. Per-nucleotide qualities are absent, and no much larger clonotype sits a single base away.

TCRbeta CDR3 regions were amplified from genomic DNA using the immunoSEQ Assay, a bias-controlled multiplex PCR. Per the source publication's procedure: Nucleated cell counts per sample were estimated from amplification of reference gene primers within the assay. Sequence reads were collapsed and filtered to measure the absolute abundance of every unique TCRbeta CDR3 rearrangement. Productive Simpson clonality was computed per sample as the square root of Simpson's diversity index over productive rearrangements. TCRdb re-hosts the immuneACCESS table, in-frame sequences only. Its copies lack some clones; in the studies checked, an unresolved V gene accounts for under half of them, and the cause for the rest is not known. Clone size and V and J calls were adopted from that table, with D and trimming inferred from the DNA. This sample has 54,000 or so clones in its table, and about 84% of those were observed once. The ten largest clones add up to about 26% of the sample.

Each collaborating institution followed its own protocols to collect whole blood in K2EDTA tubes. Collaborator samples were shipped for TCRbeta analysis as frozen whole blood, isolated PBMCs, or DNA extracted from either sample type. In the germline V gene, CDR1 corresponds to SGHRS and CDR2 to YFSETQ. The CDR3 numbers 18 residues from cysteine through phenylalanine. Only the CDR3 part of the read is kept: 54 bases, read in frame from the first base. Trimming accounts for 0 bases at V and 1 base at J, while the number of junction bases matched to no gene is 8. The study at large found these results: Clinical and demographic metadata were provided uncurated, with the amount varying by source and participant.

Material for sequencing was peripheral blood. The chain joins TRBV5-1 to TRBJ1-5; TRBD1 matches 9 bases in the middle. The receptor's source is a woman of 80 years or more with acute or convalescent COVID-19. CDR3 loop: CASSLAGTGIKSNQPQHF. Here is the DNA: TGCGCCAGCAGCTTGGCCGGGACAGGGATCAAGAGCAATCAGCCCCAGCATTTT.